The clone carrying this TCR beta chain appeared many times. As yet, its antigen is unknown. This record belongs to a study of Graves' ophthalmopathy and Graves' hyperthyroidism. About the study: Blood was drawn at initial diagnosis, before any treatment. General observations from the study: A model built from 13 signatures distinguished ophthalmopathy from stable hyperthyroidism with approximately 90% sensitivity and about 81% specificity.

Trimming pared 6 bases from V and 5 bases from J, leaving 17 bases between. Germline V gives CDR1 LNHDA, CDR2 SQIVND (reference sequence). The CDR3 is 14 residues long. From RNA, the CDR3 regions of TCR beta chains were amplified and sequenced. Scientists carried out first-round RT-PCR using HTBI primers and then a second-round multiplex PCR. TCRdb recomputed calls from the multiplex PCR reads with MiXCR, one row per CDR3 protein. This repertoire shows about 340,000 distinct CDR3 sequences, about a sixth found once; its top ten account for roughly an eighth. An approximately 10 ml volume of fresh peripheral blood provided the PBMCs.

The chain is built from TRBV19 and TRBJ2-7; perhaps TRBD1 as D (5 bases). The source material was peripheral blood. This clonotype was sampled from an adult man with Graves' ophthalmopathy. The CDR3 is CASRDLGQGDEQYF. The CDR3 DNA sequence: TGTGCCAGTAGGGACCTCGGGCAGGGTGACGAGCAGTACTTC.